This T cell receptor (beta chain) was captured in a study of spatial heterogeneity in lung cancer. Background on the study: The donors were 72 patients with non-small cell lung cancer that was early-stage and untreated. When follow-up PBMC samples existed, they were sequenced (at a median of approximately two years after resection). Findings of the study overall: Whereas they appeared in blood less at follow-up, ubiquitous expanded tumor TCRs appeared there more at resection.

Time point noted: blood at routine non-recurrence follow-up after resection. Tumor, nontumor lung or frozen PBMC supplied whole RNA that was sequenced unsorted. This clonotype was detected only a few times. Its antigen is undetermined. Germline V lookup: CDR1 SGHDN, CDR2 FVKESK. The CDR3 sequence is 15 residues long. V dropped 4 bases and J dropped 5; count of bases not matched to a gene: 6. TCRdb itself ran the 5' RACE reads through MiXCR, one entry per CDR3 protein. The sample contains approximately 100,000 distinct CDR3 sequences, 15% to 20% of which appear only once. The V call is TRBV14, the J call TRBJ2-1; TRBD1 matches 9 bases. The source of this sequence is a male donor with early-stage non-small cell lung cancer. This specimen was PBMCs, taken at follow-up. The CDR3, as DNA: TGTGCCAGCAGCCCGACCGGGACAGGGAACAATGAGCAGTTCTTC. Translating it yields CASSPTGTGNNEQFF.